The T cell receptor (beta chain) described here comes from a study of PD-L1 blockade in urothelial cancer. The CDR3 has 17 residues. The germline CDR1 and CDR2 sequences are KGHSH and LQKENI. J was trimmed by 9 bases and V by 0 bases; bases with no gene match: 10. Regarding the study as a whole: The study found that durable-benefit patients expanded tumor-associated blood clones more at 3 weeks. Survival was better when pretreatment blood TCR clonality fell below the median.

A single count supports this clone. Its specificity is not known. Assay used: immunoSEQ multiplex PCR; TCRdb lists only in-frame clones, some missing. The data show 56,000 or so clones, about 85% seen once. Indicated time point: pretreatment peripheral blood. The sequencing used PBMCs, collected around atezolizumab (anti-PD-L1) treatment. The rearrangement uses TRBV18 and TRBJ2-1, with 11 bases fitting TRBD2. The TCR sequence derives from a man between 65 and 85 years old with urothelial cancer. In nucleotides, the CDR3 is TGTGCCAGCTCACCACCGAATAGCGGGAGGGCCTCGGGTGAGCAGTTCTTC. Translated: CASSPPNSGRASGEQFF.